A single sample is the source of the 9 T cell receptor beta chains below, sequenced in a study of T cells expressing NK-cell markers. TCRdb reprocessed the 5' RACE reads and reports one entry per CDR3 protein, with no DNA. In all, the sample yields about 260,000 distinct CDR3 sequences. The sequenced sample consisted of blood T cells: a sorted CD56 or NKG2C T cell subset, CD4+ or CD8+ T cells, or bulk PBMC T cells (not recorded which). The receptors come from a woman aged 18-69 years in good health.

V gene TRBV27 combines with J gene TRBJ2-7; the D call of TRBD2 rests on TCRdb alone, since no DNA is present to check it. The CDR3 loop spans 16 amino acids. CDR1 is MNHEY and CDR2 is SMNVEV in the germline V gene (reference sequence). The CDR3 spells CASSLWIAARGYEQYF.

The CDR3 is CASSLPRTGELFF. The chain links TRBV7-2 to TRBJ2-2. This CDR3 region has 13 residues. CDR1 and CDR2 (germline): SGHTA, FQGNSA.

The chain has TRBV5-1 and TRBJ2-3. The germline V gene has CDR1 SGHRS and CDR2 YFSETQ. CDR3 length: 12 amino acids. This CDR3 is CASSYGKDTQYF.

V is TRBV20-1 and J is TRBJ1-6. This CDR3 is 12 amino acids long. CDR1 DFQATT and CDR2 SNEGSKA come from the germline V gene (reference sequence). Here the CDR3 reads CSASGENSPLHF.

The J gene is TRBJ2-1, the V gene TRBV15. The V gene's germline CDR1 is LNHNV and CDR2 YYDKDF (reference sequence). The CDR3 is made up of 13 amino acids. The CDR3 region is CATSIDGLNEQFF.

The genes are TRBV12-3 or TRBV12-4 and TRBJ1-6. The CDR3 contains 16 residues. CDR3 protein: CASSFEGSSYNSPLHF.

The chain carries TRBV12-3 or TRBV12-4 and TRBJ2-7; the D call of TRBD1 rests on TCRdb alone, since no DNA is present to check it. The CDR3 contains 14 residues. The CDR3 protein is CASSRTRDTYEQYF.

The chain is built from TRBV11-2 and TRBJ2-1; with no DNA, the TCRdb D assignment of TRBD2 cannot be verified. The CDR3 totals 14 residues. CDR1 is SGHAT and CDR2 is FQNNGV in the germline V gene. CDR3 protein: CASSLTSGSNEQFF.

V gene TRBV21-1 combines with J gene TRBJ2-1; TCRdb calls TRBD1, which cannot be checked without DNA. TRBV21-1 is flagged as a pseudogene. The CDR3 has 14 amino acids. CDR3 amino acids: CATRRDRAYNEQFF.